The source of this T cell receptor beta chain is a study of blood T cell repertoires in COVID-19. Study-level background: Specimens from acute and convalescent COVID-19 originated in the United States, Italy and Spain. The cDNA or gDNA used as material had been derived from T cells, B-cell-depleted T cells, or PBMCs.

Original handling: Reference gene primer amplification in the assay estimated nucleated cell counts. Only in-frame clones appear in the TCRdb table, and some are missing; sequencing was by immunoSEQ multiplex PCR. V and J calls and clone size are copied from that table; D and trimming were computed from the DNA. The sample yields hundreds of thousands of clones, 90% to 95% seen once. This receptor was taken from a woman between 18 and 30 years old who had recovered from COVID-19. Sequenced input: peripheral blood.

DNA for the CDR3: TGTGCCAGCACCGGGAGGGAAGAATACAATGAGCAGTTCTTC. It is translated as CASTGREEYNEQFF. This sequence joins TRBV11-3 and TRBJ2-1, with TRBD2 identical over 8 bases. This CDR3 contains 14 residues. J was trimmed by 4 bases and V by 7 bases; bases with no gene match: 6. CDR1 is SGHNT, CDR2 YENEEA, per germline.